The 26 T cell receptor beta chains listed next were all sequenced from one sample in a study of regulatory T cells in long-lasting Graves disease (dated by TCRdb to the early 2020s). Library preparation was by multiplex PCR. Sequenced on an Illumina HiSeq 4000. TCR beta libraries were built with iRepertoire HTBI primers and Arm-PCR amplification of CDR3 regions. The public reads were reanalyzed by TCRdb: fastp trimming at Q25, MiXCR alignment, in-frame beta chains only. Identical CDR3 protein sequences are pooled into one entry, listed with their most common genes and DNA. The sample table holds 400,000 to 500,000 distinct CDR3 sequences, of which 21% were seen once. In total, the top ten clones hold over 11% of the sample. The time point label on this specimen signifies: persistent/refractory GD, antithyroid drugs over 5 years with positive TRAb. RNA was extracted from PBMCs in TRIzol for both TCR sequencing and RNA sequencing.

Sample: peripheral blood mononuclear cells (PBMCs), taken when the disease was refractory, from a patient treated with antithyroid drugs. The receptors were sampled from a female donor with Graves disease.

This clonotype was seen many times. The chain is built from TRBV28 and TRBJ2-7; D might be TRBD1 (5 bases). Trimming took off 7 bases at V and 0 bases at J, with 10 bases between the two ends. The CDR3 extends over 13 amino acids. Germline loops: CDR1 MDHEN, CDR2 SYDVKM. The CDR3 spells CASTQGYSYEQYF. CDR3 DNA: TGTGCCAGCACTCAGGGTTACTCCTACGAGCAGTACTTC.

This clonotype was counted a few times. The chain links TRBV11-2 to TRBJ2-7; 8 bases are a match to TRBD1. V lost 4 bases and J lost 3; bases outside the gene matches: 5. Germline assignment: CDR1 SGHAT and CDR2 FQNNGV. The CDR3 runs 14 residues. CDR3 protein: CASSSTGAGYEQYF. The CDR3 DNA follows: TGTGCCAGCAGCTCGACAGGGGCTGGCTACGAGCAGTACTTC.

This clonotype was counted ten times or more. The rearrangement uses TRBV30 and TRBJ1-4; unclear D gene. The length of the CDR3 is 11 residues. The V end lost 3 bases, the J end lost 4 bases, and 3 bases lay between the germline ends. Germline lookup yields CDR1 GTSNPN and CDR2 SVGIG (reference sequence). The CDR3 DNA reads TGTGCCTGGAGCGGTAATGAAAAACTGTTTTTT. Its protein product is CAWSGNEKLFF.

This rearrangement joins TRBV2 to TRBJ2-1; D could derive from TRBD1 or TRBD2 (6 bases each). Looked up from germline, CDR1 is SNHLY and CDR2 is FYNNEI. The V gene lost 5 bases and the J gene lost 9 bases, with 17 bases spanning the gap. The CDR3 extends over 14 amino acids. The CDR3 spells CASSRQGSSGEQFF. CDR3 in DNA: TGTGCCAGCAGTCGGCAGGGGAGTAGCGGTGAGCAGTTCTTC.

This clonotype was counted many times. The chain couples TRBV28 to TRBJ1-1, with 7 nucleotides matching TRBD1. Germline CDR1 is MDHEN and CDR2 is SYDVKM. The CDR3 is 16 amino acids. Trimming took 4 bases from V and 9 from J; bases not matched to a gene: 17. The CDR3, as DNA: TGTGCCAGCAGTTCATTTTTCAGGCAGGGGGTCGTCCAAGCTTTCTTT. Amino acid sequence: CASSSFFRQGVVQAFF.

J is TRBJ2-7 and V is TRBV11-2, with 8 bases aligning to TRBD2. The V segment lost 5 bases and the J segment 2 bases; nucleotides outside the gene matches: 17. This CDR3 contains 18 residues. Germline V gene sequence: CDR1 SGHAT, CDR2 FQNNGV. The CDR3 DNA reads TGTGCCAGCAGCCCGCATCCCAATCTAGCGGGCGGACCCTACGAGCAGTACTTC. Protein product: CASSPHPNLAGGPYEQYF.

This clonotype was recorded many times. The chain uses TRBV12-3 or TRBV12-4 and TRBJ1-2; unclear D gene. This CDR3 contains 15 residues. V was clipped by 7 bases and J by 3 bases, with 18 bases between them. The CDR3 loop is CASNPTGQGYYGYTF. The CDR3 nucleotides read TGTGCCAGCAACCCGACCGGCCAAGGGTACTATGGCTACACCTTC.

The table lists this clonotype with a few counts. J is TRBJ1-5 and V is TRBV19; 7 bases are a match to TRBD1. Germline-derived CDR1 and CDR2 are LNHDA and SQIVND (reference sequence). The J segment lost 7 bases and the V segment lost 5 bases, leaving 8 bases of the junction unmatched. The CDR3 runs 14 residues. The CDR3 coding sequence is TGTGCCAGTAGTCCGGGACAGCGGAGCCAGCCCCAGCATTTT. Its translation is CASSPGQRSQPQHF.

In this sample, this clonotype turned up many times. The genes are TRBV7-2 and TRBJ1-1, with no clear D. The germline V gene encodes CDR1 SGHTA and CDR2 FQGNSA. The CDR3 runs to 14 residues. V was shortened by 1 base and J by 4 bases, with 10 bases between the two germline ends. The CDR3 region is CASSLVAGSTEAFF. In DNA, the CDR3 is TGTGCCAGCAGCTTAGTCGCGGGGTCCACTGAAGCTTTCTTT.

At least ten counts were recorded for this clonotype. The CDR3 here is CATRPEQGTTYEQYF. The CDR3 coding sequence is TGTGCCACCAGACCAGAACAGGGGACAACCTACGAGCAGTACTTC. The chain couples TRBV15 to TRBJ2-7, with 7 bases that match TRBD1. The CDR3 loop spans 15 amino acids. With 6 bases clipped from V and 2 bases from J, the junction kept 10 bases outside the gene matches. The germline gives CDR1 LNHNV, CDR2 YYDKDF (reference sequence).

This clonotype came up many times. The chain carries TRBV6-5 and TRBJ2-7, with D possibly being TRBD2 (6 bases). The CDR3 runs 16 residues. Trimming stripped 0 bases from V and 1 base from J, with 13 bases between. Per the germline V gene, CDR1 is MNHEY and CDR2 is SVGAGI. This CDR3 is CASSYSREAPSYEQYF. The CDR3 nucleotides are TGTGCCAGCAGTTACTCGAGGGAGGCCCCGTCCTACGAGCAGTACTTC.

This clonotype has a count of ten or more. The chain combines TRBV10-3 with TRBJ1-1; 11 bases line up with TRBD1. This CDR3 is 15 amino acids long. V lost 7 bases and J lost 2; bases outside the gene matches: 6. Germline V lookup: CDR1 ENHRY, CDR2 SYGVKD. The CDR3 here is CAITRTGGGNTEAFF. The CDR3 DNA reads as TGTGCCATCACACGGACAGGGGGCGGAAACACTGAAGCTTTCTTT.

To note about this clonotype: This could be a read error, since a much larger clone is one nucleotide away. J is TRBJ2-5 and V is TRBV7-9; 7 nucleotides agree with TRBD2. The CDR3 totals 14 residues. Germline loops: CDR1 SEHNR, CDR2 FQNEAQ (reference sequence). The V gene end was trimmed by 8 bases and the J gene end by 4 bases; junction bases not matched to a gene: 10. The CDR3 DNA follows: TGTGCCAGCGGCCCCCGGACTAGTAGAGAGACCCAGTACTTC. Translation gives CASGPRTSRETQYF.

This clonotype turned up a few times. The V and J genes are TRBV6-1 and TRBJ1-5; 8 nucleotides line up with TRBD1. The CDR3 runs to 15 residues. Germline V lookup: CDR1 MNHNS, CDR2 SASEGT. J lost 6 bases, V lost 4 bases, and 8 bases had no gene match. CDR3 protein: CASSASGQGAQPQHF. The CDR3 nucleotides are TGTGCCAGCAGTGCCTCTGGGCAGGGGGCTCAGCCCCAGCATTTT.

This clonotype occurred many times. The chain is built from TRBV12-3 or TRBV12-4 and TRBJ2-2; D is uncertain. Trimming pared 6 bases from V and 1 base from J, leaving 9 bases between. This CDR3 region has 14 residues. The CDR3 region is CASRGQLNTGELFF. CDR3 DNA sequence: TGTGCCAGCAGGGGCCAACTGAACACCGGGGAGCTGTTTTTT.

The V gene is TRBV12-3 or TRBV12-4, the J gene TRBJ2-3; perhaps TRBD1 as D (6 bases). The length of the CDR3 is 14 residues. V dropped 3 bases and J dropped 0 bases, with 7 bases sitting between them. The CDR3 bases are TGTGCCAGCAGTTTTCAGGGGAGCACAGATACGCAGTATTTT. Translation gives CASSFQGSTDTQYF.

This clonotype has a handful of counts. The conserved phenylalanine or tryptophan normally closing the CDR3 is absent here, so this likely arose from a read error. No DNA is shown, since the ends of the CDR3 on it are uncertain; the CDR3 is the one TCRdb lists. This chain links TRBV6-2 or TRBV6-3 with TRBJ2-6. 8 amino acids form the CDR3, both terminal residues included. Germline loops: CDR1 MNHEY, CDR2 SVGEGT. The CDR3 reads CASSYSSG.

In the case of this clonotype: This may arise from a read error, as a much more abundant clone is one base away. The chain links TRBV11-2 to TRBJ2-5; 7 nucleotides align to TRBD2. Germline values: CDR1 SGHAT, CDR2 FQNNGV. This CDR3 contains 17 residues. CDR3 protein: CTSSLFPPGGSDETQYF. CDR3 sequence (DNA): TGTACCAGCAGCTTATTCCCCCCCGGCGGGAGTGATGAGACCCAGTACTTC. The whole variable domain, filled in from reference TRBV11-2 and TRBJ2-5, reads EAGVAQSPRYKIIEKRQSVAFWCNPISGHATLYWYQQILGQGPKLLIQFQNNGVVDDSQLPKDRFSAERLKGVDSTLKIQPAKLEDSAVYLCTSSLFPPGGSDETQYFGPGTRLLVL.

The chain recombines TRBV20-1 with TRBJ2-1, with D possibly TRBD2 on 7 matching bases. This CDR3 has 18 residues. Germline CDR1 DFQATT, CDR2 SNEGSKA (reference sequence). Trimming took off 1 base at V and 6 bases at J, with 25 bases between the two ends. As DNA, the CDR3 is TGCAGTGCTAGAGTTCCCCGGGGGGCGCTAAGCGGGACCAATGAGCAGTTCTTC. It translates to CSARVPRGALSGTNEQFF.

Points on this clonotype: A read error may explain this, as a much larger clone is one base away. This chain links TRBV5-1 with TRBJ1-2; no clear D. The CDR3 loop spans 18 amino acids. The germline V gene has CDR1 SGHRS and CDR2 YFSETQ. The CDR3 spells CASSLAPSAGGGSYGCTF. Here the CDR3 DNA reads TGCGCCAGCAGCTTGGCACCATCCGCAGGCGGTGGATCCTATGGCTGCACCTTC.

The table lists this clonotype with many counts. The gene calls are TRBV20-1 and TRBJ2-7; D may be TRBD1 or TRBD2 (6 bases each). Germline CDR1 and CDR2: DFQATT and SNEGSKA (reference sequence). Trimming cost V 0 bases and J 0 bases, with 12 bases left between them. The CDR3 has 15 amino acids. The CDR3 DNA follows: TGCAGTGCTAGAGATAGGAGGGGGAGCTCCTACGAGCAGTACTTC. As protein: CSARDRRGSSYEQYF.

In this sample, this clonotype turned up a few times. The chain links TRBV19 to TRBJ1-1, with 8 positions matching TRBD1. This CDR3 contains 15 residues. From germline, CDR1 is LNHDA and CDR2 SQIVND (reference sequence). The J segment lost 4 bases and the V segment lost 5 bases, leaving 9 bases of the junction unmatched. The CDR3 DNA is TGTGCCAGTAGTCACGGACAGGGAAAGGGCACTGAAGCTTTCTTT. Translating gives CASSHGQGKGTEAFF.

Ten or more counts support this clonotype. The CDR3 is CASSRDGQETQYF. The CDR3 DNA sequence: TGTGCCAGCAGCCGGGACGGCCAAGAGACCCAGTACTTC. This chain connects TRBV12-3 or TRBV12-4 to TRBJ2-5, with D perhaps being TRBD1 or TRBD2 (5 bases each). V was pared by 6 bases and J by 1 base, with 9 bases between. This CDR3 comprises 13 residues.

At least ten counts were recorded for this clonotype. The V and J genes are TRBV20-1 and TRBJ2-7, with 9 bases that match TRBD1. The CDR3 length is 14 residues. CDR1 and CDR2 (germline): DFQATT, SNEGSKA (reference sequence). The trim removed 1 base at V and 4 bases at J, leaving 5 bases unmatched. Written as DNA, the CDR3 is TGCAGTGCTAGAGTTGGGACAGGGACTTACGAGCAGTACTTC. Its translation is CSARVGTGTYEQYF.

This clonotype came up many times. The rearrangement joins TRBV19 to TRBJ2-5, with TRBD1 matching 7 bases. The V and J ends lost 10 bases and 5 bases, in that order; junction bases with no gene match: 7. In germline, CDR1 is LNHDA, CDR2 SQIVND (reference sequence). The CDR3 runs 12 residues. The CDR3 DNA reads as TGTGCCACCAGACAGGGAGCGGAGACCCAGTACTTC. It codes for CATRQGAETQYF. The full variable domain, completed using reference TRBV19 and TRBJ2-5, is DGGITQSPKYLFRKEGQNVTLSCEQNLNHDAMYWYRQDPGQGLRLIYYSQIVNDFQKGDIAEGYSVSREKKESFPLTVTSAQKNPTAFYLCATRQGAETQYFGPGTRLLVL.

The chain carries TRBV20-1 and TRBJ1-3, with 8 bases fitting TRBD1. The CDR3 runs 14 residues. V was clipped by 6 bases and J by 1 base; unmatched bases: 5. CDR1 DFQATT and CDR2 SNEGSKA come from the germline V gene (reference sequence). The CDR3 DNA reads as TGCAGTGCAAAGAGGACAGGGTCTGGAAACACCATATATTTT. Its protein is CSAKRTGSGNTIYF.